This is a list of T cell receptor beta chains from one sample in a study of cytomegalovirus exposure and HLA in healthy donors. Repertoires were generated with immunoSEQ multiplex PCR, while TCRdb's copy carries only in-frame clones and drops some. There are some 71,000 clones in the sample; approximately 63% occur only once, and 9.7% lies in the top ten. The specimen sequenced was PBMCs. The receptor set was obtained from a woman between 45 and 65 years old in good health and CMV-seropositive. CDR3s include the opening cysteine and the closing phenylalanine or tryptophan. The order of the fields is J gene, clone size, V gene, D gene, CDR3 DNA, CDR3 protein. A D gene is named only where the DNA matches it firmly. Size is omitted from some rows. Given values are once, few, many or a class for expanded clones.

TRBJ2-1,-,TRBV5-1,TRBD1,TGCGCCAGCAGCCCCGAGGGACAGGTCTACAATGAGCAGTTCTTC,CASSPEGQVYNEQFF
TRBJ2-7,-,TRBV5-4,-,TGTGCCAGCAGCGAGGGAACTTACGAGCAGTACTTC,CASSEGTYEQYF
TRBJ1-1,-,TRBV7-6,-,TGTGCCAGCAGTCGATACAGGGAGACTGAAGCTTTCTTT,CASSRYRETEAFF
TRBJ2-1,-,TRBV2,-,TGTGCCAGCAGTGAAGCCCCACTAGGGGAGGATGAGCAGTTCTTC,CASSEAPLGEDEQFF
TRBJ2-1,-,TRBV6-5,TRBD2,TGTGCCAGCAGTTTATGGGCGGGGGGCTCCTACAATGAGCAGTTCTTC,CASSLWAGGSYNEQFF
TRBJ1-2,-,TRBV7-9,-,TGTGCCAGCGGGCGAGGGGGACAAGTTTATGGCTACACCTTC,CASGRGGQVYGYTF
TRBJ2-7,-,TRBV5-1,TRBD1,TGCGCCAGCAGCTTGGGGAGTCCAGGGGGCTACGAGCAGTACTTC,CASSLGSPGGYEQYF
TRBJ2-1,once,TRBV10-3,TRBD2,TGTGCCATCTCCCGGGGGACTAGCGGGCCGAGCTCCTACAATGAGCAGTTCTTC,CAISRGTSGPSSYNEQFF
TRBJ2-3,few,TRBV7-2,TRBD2,TGTGCCAGCACCGACCTCGGGGCGGGAGGGAACACAGATACGCAGTATTTT,CASTDLGAGGNTDTQYF
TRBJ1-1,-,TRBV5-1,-,TGCGCCAGCAGCCGCGGGCCACAGGGACTGAACACTGAAGCTTTCTTT,CASSRGPQGLNTEAFF
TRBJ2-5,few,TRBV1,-,TGCACCAGCTCGTCGGAAGTGCGGGGGGAGACCCAGTACTTC,CTSSSEVRGETQYF
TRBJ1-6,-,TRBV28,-,TGTGCCAGCAGTTTCCGGGACTCAGGAAATTCACCCCTCCACTTT,CASSFRDSGNSPLHF
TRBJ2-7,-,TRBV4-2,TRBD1,TGTGCCAGCAGCCCCTCCAGGGGGTTCGAGCAGTACTTC,CASSPSRGFEQYF
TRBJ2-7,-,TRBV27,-,TGTGCCAGCAGTTCGGGGAGGGGGAGATCCTACGAGCAGTACTTC,CASSSGRGRSYEQYF
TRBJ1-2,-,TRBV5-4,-,TGTGCCAGCCATTTGGGGGGAGAGAACTATGGCTACACCTTC,CASHLGGENYGYTF
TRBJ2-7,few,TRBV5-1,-,TGCGCCAGCAGCTTGGTACAGGGTATCGACGAGCAGTACTTC,CASSLVQGIDEQYF
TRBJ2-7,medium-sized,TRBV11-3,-,TGTGCCAGCTTGGGAGGCTACGAGCAGTACTTC,CASLGGYEQYF
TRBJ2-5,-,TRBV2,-,TGTGCCACCCACAAGAGCGCCCAAGAGACCCAGTACTTC,CATHKSAQETQYF
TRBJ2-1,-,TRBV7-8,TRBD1,TGTGCCAGCAGCGATAGGACAGGGGGGCTTGGGGACAATGAGCAGTTCTTC,CASSDRTGGLGDNEQFF
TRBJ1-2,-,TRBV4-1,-,TGCGCCAGCAGCCAAGGAGAAGGGGTCTATGGCTACACCTTC,CASSQGEGVYGYTF
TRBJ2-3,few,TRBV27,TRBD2,TGTGCCAGCAGTTTTCTCCCAGCGGGAGGAGGGTCAGATACGCAGTATTTT,CASSFLPAGGGSDTQYF
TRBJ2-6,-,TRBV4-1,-,TGCGCCAGCAGGCCTGCCGATGACACGGGATTATCTGGGGCCAACGTCCTGACTTTC,CASRPADDTGLSGANVLTF
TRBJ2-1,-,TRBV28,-,TGTGCCAGCTTTAGGGGCGGGATGTACAATGAGCAGTTCTTC,CASFRGGMYNEQFF
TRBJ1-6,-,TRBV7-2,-,TGTGCCGGGAAGGGGGTATACTCCACCCTCCACTTT,CAGKGVYSTLHF
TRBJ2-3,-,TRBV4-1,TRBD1,TGCGCCAGCAGCCAGGTCGATAACAGGGGATCCGGCACAGATACGCAGTATTTT,CASSQVDNRGSGTDTQYF
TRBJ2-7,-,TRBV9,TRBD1,TGTGCCAGCAGCGCCGACCCGGGACAGGACTCCTACGAGCAGTACTTC,CASSADPGQDSYEQYF
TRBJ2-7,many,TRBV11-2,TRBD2,TGTGCCAGCAGCTTAGAGGGTAGCGGGAGAATCTACGAGCAGTACTTC,CASSLEGSGRIYEQYF
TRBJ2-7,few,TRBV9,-,TGTGCCAGCAGCGGGCTGGACAACTCCTACGAGCAGTACTTC,CASSGLDNSYEQYF
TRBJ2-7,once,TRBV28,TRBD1,TGTGCCAGCCGGACAGGGAGCTCCTACGAGCAGTACTTC,CASRTGSSYEQYF
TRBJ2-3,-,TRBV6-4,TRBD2,TGTGCCAGCAGTGGGAGCGGGGACACAGATACGCAGTATTTT,CASSGSGDTDTQYF
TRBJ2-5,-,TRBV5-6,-,TGTGCCAGCAGCCGAGCTAACGAAGAGACCCAGTACTTC,CASSRANEETQYF
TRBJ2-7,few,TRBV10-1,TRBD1,TGCGCCAGCAGTGATTTCGGGACAGCTCTCTACGAGCAGTACTTC,CASSDFGTALYEQYF
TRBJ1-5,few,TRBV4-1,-,TGCGCCAGCTCACCAGACAATAGCAATCAGCCCCAGCATTTT,CASSPDNSNQPQHF
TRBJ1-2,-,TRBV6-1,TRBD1,TGTGCCAGCGGGCAGATGGACAGGGTTCACTATGGCTACACCTTC,CASGQMDRVHYGYTF
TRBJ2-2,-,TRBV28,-,TGTGCCAGCAGAACACTAGCTTCGAACGGGGAGCTGTTTTTT,CASRTLASNGELFF
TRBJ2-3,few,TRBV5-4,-,TGTGCCAGCAGCCAGACAGCAACAGATACGCAGTATTTT,CASSQTATDTQYF
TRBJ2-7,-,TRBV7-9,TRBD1,TGTGCCAGCAGCTTATACCAGGGGGCCTACGAGCAGTACTTC,CASSLYQGAYEQYF
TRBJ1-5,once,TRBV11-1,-,TGTGCCAGCAGCTTAGCGCGAAATCAGCCCCAGCATTTT,CASSLARNQPQHF
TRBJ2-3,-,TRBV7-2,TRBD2,TGTGCCAGCAGCAGGAGAGTACTAGCGGGGCCAGATACGCAGTATTTT,CASSRRVLAGPDTQYF
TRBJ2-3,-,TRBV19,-,TGTGCCAGTAGTATCTTTCCGGGGGAACTTACGCAGTATTTT,CASSIFPGELTQYF
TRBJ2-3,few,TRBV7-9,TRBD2,TGTGCCAGCAGCTTAGCGGTACTAGCGGAGGCAGATACGCAGTATTTT,CASSLAVLAEADTQYF
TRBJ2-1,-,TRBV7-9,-,TGTGCCAGCAGCCCCACTAATGAGCAGTTCTTC,CASSPTNEQFF
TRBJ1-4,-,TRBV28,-,TGTGCCATCTCCCGGGGGACTAATGAAAAACTGTTTTTT,CAISRGTNEKLFF
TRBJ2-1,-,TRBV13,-,TGTGCCAGCAGCTCGACTAGTTTGGGCGAGCAGTTCTTC,CASSSTSLGEQFF